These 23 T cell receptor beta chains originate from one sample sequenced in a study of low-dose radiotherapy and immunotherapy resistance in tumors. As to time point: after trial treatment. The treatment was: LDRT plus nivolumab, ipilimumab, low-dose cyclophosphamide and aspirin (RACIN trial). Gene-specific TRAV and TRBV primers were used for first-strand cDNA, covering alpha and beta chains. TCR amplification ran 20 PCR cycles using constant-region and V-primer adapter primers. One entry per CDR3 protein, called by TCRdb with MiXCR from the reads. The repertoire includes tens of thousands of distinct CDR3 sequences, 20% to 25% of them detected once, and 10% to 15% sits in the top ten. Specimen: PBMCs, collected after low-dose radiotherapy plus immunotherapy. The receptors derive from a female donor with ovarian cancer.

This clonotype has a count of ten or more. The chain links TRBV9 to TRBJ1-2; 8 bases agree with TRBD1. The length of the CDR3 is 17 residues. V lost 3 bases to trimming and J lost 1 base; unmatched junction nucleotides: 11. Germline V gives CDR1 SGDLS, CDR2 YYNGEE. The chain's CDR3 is CASSAVGRTGNNYGYTF. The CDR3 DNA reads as TGTGCCAGCAGCGCAGTGGGTCGGACAGGGAATAACTATGGCTACACCTTC. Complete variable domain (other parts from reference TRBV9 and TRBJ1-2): DSGVTQTPKHLITATGQRVTLRCSPRSGDLSVYWYQQSLDQGLQFLIQYYNGEERAKGNILERFSAQQFPDLHSELNLSSLELGDSALYFCASSAVGRTGNNYGYTFGSGTRLTVV.

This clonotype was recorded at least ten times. DNA for the CDR3: TGCAGCGTTAAGGGGGTAGGCTACACCTTC. The encoded protein is CSVKGVGYTF. The rearrangement joins TRBV29-1 to TRBJ1-2; tentative D call: TRBD1 (6 bases). The CDR3 totals 10 residues. Germline CDR1 reads SQVTM; CDR2 reads ANQGSEA. The germline V and J ends were trimmed by 5 bases and 8 bases, with 9 bases remaining between them.

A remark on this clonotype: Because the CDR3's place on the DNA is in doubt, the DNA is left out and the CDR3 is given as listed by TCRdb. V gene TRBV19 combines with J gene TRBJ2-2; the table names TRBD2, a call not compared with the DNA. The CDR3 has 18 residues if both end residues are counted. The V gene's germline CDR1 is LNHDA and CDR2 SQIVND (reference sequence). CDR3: CASRRLAGALNTGELFFF.

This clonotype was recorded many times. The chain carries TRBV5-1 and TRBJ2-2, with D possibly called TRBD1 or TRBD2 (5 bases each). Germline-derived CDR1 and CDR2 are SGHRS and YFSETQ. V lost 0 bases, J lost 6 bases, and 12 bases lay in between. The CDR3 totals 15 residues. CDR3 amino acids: CASSLGDLGAGELFF. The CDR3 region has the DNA TGCGCCAGCAGCTTGGGGGACCTCGGGGCCGGGGAGCTGTTTTTT.

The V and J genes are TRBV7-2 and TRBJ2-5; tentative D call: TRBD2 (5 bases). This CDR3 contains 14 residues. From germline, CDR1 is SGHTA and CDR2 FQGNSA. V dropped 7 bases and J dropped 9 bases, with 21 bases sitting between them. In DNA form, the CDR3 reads TGTGCCAGCACCCCCCGGACCAGCGGCCGGGCCCAGTACTTC. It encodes CASTPRTSGRAQYF.

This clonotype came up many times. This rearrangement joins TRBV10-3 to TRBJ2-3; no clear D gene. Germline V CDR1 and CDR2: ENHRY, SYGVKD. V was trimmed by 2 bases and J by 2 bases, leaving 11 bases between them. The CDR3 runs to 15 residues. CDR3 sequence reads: CAISEITVPTDTQYF. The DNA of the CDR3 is TGTGCCATCAGTGAGATCACAGTACCCACAGATACGCAGTATTTT.

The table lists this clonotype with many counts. The CDR3 nucleotides are TGTGCCAGCAGCGTGACCCGTGAAGACACCGGGGAGCTGTTTTTT. Translated: CASSVTREDTGELFF. This sequence joins TRBV9 and TRBJ2-2; D is unresolved. CDR1 SGDLS and CDR2 YYNGEE come from the germline V gene. The CDR3 contains 15 residues. V lost 2 bases, J lost 3 bases, and 11 bases lay in between.

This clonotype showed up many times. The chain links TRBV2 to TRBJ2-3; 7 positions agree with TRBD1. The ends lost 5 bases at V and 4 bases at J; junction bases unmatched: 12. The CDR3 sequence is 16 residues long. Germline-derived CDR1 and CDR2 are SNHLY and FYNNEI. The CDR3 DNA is TGTGCCAGCAGTCCCCGACAGGGAAGTCTACCAGATACGCAGTATTTT. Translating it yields CASSPRQGSLPDTQYF.

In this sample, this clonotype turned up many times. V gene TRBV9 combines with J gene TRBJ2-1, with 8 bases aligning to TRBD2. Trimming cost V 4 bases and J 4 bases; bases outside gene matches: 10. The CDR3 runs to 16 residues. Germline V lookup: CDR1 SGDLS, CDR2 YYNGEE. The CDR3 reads CASSTTGTRPYNEQFF. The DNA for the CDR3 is TGTGCCAGCAGCACCACCGGGACTAGACCTTACAATGAGCAGTTCTTC. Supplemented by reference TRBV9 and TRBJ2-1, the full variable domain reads DSGVTQTPKHLITATGQRVTLRCSPRSGDLSVYWYQQSLDQGLQFLIQYYNGEERAKGNILERFSAQQFPDLHSELNLSSLELGDSALYFCASSTTGTRPYNEQFFGPGTRLTVL.

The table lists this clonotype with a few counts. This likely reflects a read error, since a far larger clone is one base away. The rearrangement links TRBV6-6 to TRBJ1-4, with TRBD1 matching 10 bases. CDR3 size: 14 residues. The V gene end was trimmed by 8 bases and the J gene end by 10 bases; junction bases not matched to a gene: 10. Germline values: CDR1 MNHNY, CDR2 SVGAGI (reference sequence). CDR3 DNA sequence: TGTGCCAGCGGAAATGGACAGGGGGGGGGAAAACTGTTTTTT. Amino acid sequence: CASGNGQGGGKLFF.

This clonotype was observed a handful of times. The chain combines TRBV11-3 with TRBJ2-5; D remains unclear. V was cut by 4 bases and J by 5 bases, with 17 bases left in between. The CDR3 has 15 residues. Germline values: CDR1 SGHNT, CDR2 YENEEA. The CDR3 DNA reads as TGTGCCAGCAGCTCCCGGGCTGGTCAAGGGGAGACCCAGTACTTC. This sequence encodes CASSSRAGQGETQYF.

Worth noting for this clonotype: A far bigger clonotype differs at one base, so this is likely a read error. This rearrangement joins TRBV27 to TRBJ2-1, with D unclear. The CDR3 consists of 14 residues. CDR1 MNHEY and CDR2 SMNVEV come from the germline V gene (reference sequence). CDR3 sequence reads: CATSDLASYNEQIF. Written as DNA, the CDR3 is TGTGCCACCAGTGATTTAGCCTCCTACAATGAGCAGATCTTC.

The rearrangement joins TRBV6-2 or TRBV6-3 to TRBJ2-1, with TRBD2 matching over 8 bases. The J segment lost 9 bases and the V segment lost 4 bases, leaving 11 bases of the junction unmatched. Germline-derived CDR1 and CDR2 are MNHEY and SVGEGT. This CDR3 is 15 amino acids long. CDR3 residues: CASSFYGRERGEQFF. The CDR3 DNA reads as TGTGCCAGCAGTTTCTACGGGAGGGAGCGGGGTGAGCAGTTCTTC.

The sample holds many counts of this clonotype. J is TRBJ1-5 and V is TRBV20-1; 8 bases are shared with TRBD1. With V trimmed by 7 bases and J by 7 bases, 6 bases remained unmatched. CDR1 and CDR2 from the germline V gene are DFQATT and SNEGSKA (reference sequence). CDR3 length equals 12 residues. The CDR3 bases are TGCAGTGTCGCGACAGGGGCCCAGCCCCAGCATTTT. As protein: CSVATGAQPQHF.

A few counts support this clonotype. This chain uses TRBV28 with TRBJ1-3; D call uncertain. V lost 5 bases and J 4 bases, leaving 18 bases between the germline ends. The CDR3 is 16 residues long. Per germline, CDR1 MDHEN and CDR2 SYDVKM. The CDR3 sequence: CASSPGPSRAGNTIYF. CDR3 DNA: TGTGCCAGCAGTCCCGGGCCATCCCGAGCCGGAAACACCATATATTTT.

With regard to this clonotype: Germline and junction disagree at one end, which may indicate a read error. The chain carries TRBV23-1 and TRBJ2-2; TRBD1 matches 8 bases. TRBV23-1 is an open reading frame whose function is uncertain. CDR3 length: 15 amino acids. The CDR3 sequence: CASSRTGGWHRGAVF. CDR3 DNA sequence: TGCGCCAGCAGCCGAACAGGGGGTTGGCACCGGGGAGCTGTTTTT.

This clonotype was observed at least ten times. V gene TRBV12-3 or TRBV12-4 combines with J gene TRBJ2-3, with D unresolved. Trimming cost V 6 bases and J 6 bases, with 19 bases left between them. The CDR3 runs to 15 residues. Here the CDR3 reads CASRPFSAVGDTQYF. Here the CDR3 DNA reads TGTGCCAGCAGACCTTTTTCGGCGGTGGGCGATACGCAGTATTTT.

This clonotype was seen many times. CDR3 nucleotide sequence: TGTGCCAGCAGTGTCGGGGAATGGGTCACCGGGGAGCTGTTTTTT. It is translated as CASSVGEWVTGELFF. The chain is built from TRBV6-2 or TRBV6-3 and TRBJ2-2, with D possibly being TRBD2 (5 bases). CDR3 size: 15 residues. The ends were cut back, 5 bases at V and 4 bases at J, with 14 bases in the middle. CDR1 and CDR2 from the germline V gene are MNHEY and SVGEGT.

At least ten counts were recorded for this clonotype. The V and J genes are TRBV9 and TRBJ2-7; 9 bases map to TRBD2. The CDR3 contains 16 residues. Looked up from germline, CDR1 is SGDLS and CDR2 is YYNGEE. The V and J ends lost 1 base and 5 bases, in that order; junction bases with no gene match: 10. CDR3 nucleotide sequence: TGTGCCAGCAGCGTAAGCGGGGGACTAGCAGACCACGAGCAGTACTTC. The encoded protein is CASSVSGGLADHEQYF.

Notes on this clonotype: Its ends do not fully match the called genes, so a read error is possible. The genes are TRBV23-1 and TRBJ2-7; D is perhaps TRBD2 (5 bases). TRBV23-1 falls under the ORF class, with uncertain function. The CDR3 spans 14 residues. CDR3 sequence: CASSHREPSNEQYF. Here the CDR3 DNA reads TGCGCCAGCAGTCATAGGGAGCCCTCCAACGAGCAGTACTTC.

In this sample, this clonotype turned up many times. The CDR3 nucleotides are TGTGCCAGCAGCCAATACGGCGCTAACACCGGGGAGCTGTTTTTT. Translation: CASSQYGANTGELFF. The chain recombines TRBV14 with TRBJ2-2; D is uncertain. CDR1 and CDR2 (germline): SGHDN, FVKESK. V was shortened by 2 bases and J by 2 bases, with 9 bases between the two germline ends. The CDR3 loop spans 15 amino acids. The full variable domain, with the rest looked up from reference TRBV14 and TRBJ2-2, is EAGVTQFPSHSVIEKGQTVTLRCDPISGHDNLYWYRRVMGKEIKFLLHFVKESKQDESGMPNNRFLAERTGGTYSTLKVQPAELEDSGVYFCASSQYGANTGELFFGEGSRLTVL.

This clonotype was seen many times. CDR3 region: CASSPSDSNQPQHF. CDR3 sequence (DNA): TGCGCCAGCAGCCCGTCAGATAGCAATCAGCCCCAGCATTTT. This chain links TRBV5-1 with TRBJ1-5, with D unclear. The ends were cut back, 4 bases at V and 0 bases at J, with 8 bases in the middle. From germline, CDR1 is SGHRS and CDR2 YFSETQ. This CDR3 contains 14 residues.

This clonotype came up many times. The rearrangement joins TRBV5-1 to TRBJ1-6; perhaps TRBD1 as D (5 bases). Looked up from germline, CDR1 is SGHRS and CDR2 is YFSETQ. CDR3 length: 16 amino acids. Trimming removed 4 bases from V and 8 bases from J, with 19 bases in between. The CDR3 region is CASSNGVQGVDSPLHF. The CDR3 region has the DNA TGCGCCAGCAGCAATGGAGTCCAGGGAGTTGATTCACCCCTCCACTTT.